The 24 T cell receptor beta chains below were found in one sample sequenced in a study of T cells after yellow fever vaccination. One entry per CDR3 protein, called by TCRdb with MiXCR from the 5' RACE reads. The data show 610,000 or so distinct CDR3 sequences, 10% to 15% seen once. Sequences were derived from PBMCs, sampled on the day of the yellow fever booster vaccination. All receptors derive from a young man who received the YFV17D yellow fever vaccine.

This sequence joins TRBV11-2 and TRBJ2-1; 7 bases fit TRBD2. The CDR3 has 18 residues. V gave up 3 bases and J gave up 8 bases; unmatched junction bases: 19. Germline-derived CDR1 and CDR2 are SGHAT and FQNNGV. The CDR3 DNA reads as TGTGCCAGCAGCTTTTTACCGGGACTATCGGGATCCCCTGATGAGCAGTTCTTC. It is translated as CASSFLPGLSGSPDEQFF.

This clonotype has a handful of counts. The rearrangement links TRBV12-3 or TRBV12-4 to TRBJ1-1; D is undetermined. The germline V and J ends were trimmed by 5 bases and 2 bases, with 12 bases remaining between them. The CDR3 spans 14 residues. As DNA, the CDR3 is TGTGCCAGCAGTAAGGACGGAACAAACACTGAAGCTTTCTTT. Translating gives CASSKDGTNTEAFF.

This clonotype turned up a few times. The CDR3 spells CSASRDTAYEQYF. The CDR3 DNA reads TGCAGTGCTTCCCGGGACACCGCCTACGAGCAGTACTTC. The V gene is TRBV20-1, the J gene TRBJ2-7; D might be TRBD1 (6 bases). This CDR3 has 13 residues. From germline, CDR1 is DFQATT and CDR2 SNEGSKA (reference sequence). V lost 5 bases, J lost 2 bases, and 13 bases lay in between.

In its sample, this clonotype was seen a few times. The chain joins TRBV20-1 to TRBJ2-1; TRBD2 matches at 8 bases. CDR3 length: 13 amino acids. CDR1 DFQATT and CDR2 SNEGSKA come from the germline V gene (reference sequence). After removal of 3 bases from V and 5 bases from J, the junction contained 3 bases not matched to a gene. The CDR3 loop reads CSARRREDNEQFF. CDR3 DNA sequence: TGCAGTGCTAGGCGGCGGGAGGACAATGAGCAGTTCTTC.

This clonotype was detected a few times. The chain carries TRBV7-2 and TRBJ1-3; 10 bases fit TRBD1. CDR1 SGHTA and CDR2 FQGNSA come from the germline V gene. Trimming took 1 base from V and 2 from J; bases not matched to a gene: 5. This CDR3 has 17 amino acids. CDR3 loop: CASSLVTGQGAGNTIYF. CDR3 DNA sequence: TGTGCCAGCAGCTTAGTGACTGGACAGGGGGCTGGAAACACCATATATTTT. The full variable domain, its missing parts supplied by reference TRBV7-2 and TRBJ1-3, is GAGVSQSPSNKVTEKGKDVELRCDPISGHTALYWYRQSLGQGLEFLIYFQGNSAPDKSGLPSDRFSAERTGGSVSTLTIQRTQQEDSAVYLCASSLVTGQGAGNTIYFGEGSWLTVV.

This chain connects TRBV4-3 to TRBJ1-2; possible D gene TRBD1, 6 bases. Germline assignment: CDR1 LGHNA and CDR2 YSLEER. Trimming cost V 1 base and J 8 bases, with 17 bases left between them. The CDR3 is made up of 15 amino acids. CDR3 DNA: TGCGCCAGCAGCCAAGCGGGGGCCACTATGTACGGCTACACCTTC. This translates into CASSQAGATMYGYTF.

The CDR3 is CASSAAGSGGELFF. CDR3 DNA: TGTGCCAGCAGCGCAGCGGGATCGGGCGGGGAGCTGTTTTTT. The chain has TRBV9 and TRBJ2-2, with 7 positions matching TRBD2. The J segment lost 7 bases and the V segment lost 3 bases, leaving 6 bases of the junction unmatched. The CDR3 length is 14 residues. Germline V lookup: CDR1 SGDLS, CDR2 YYNGEE.

The chain employs TRBV7-3 and TRBJ2-1; D is ambiguous. V dropped 6 bases and J dropped 5 bases, with 11 bases sitting between them. The CDR3 has 13 amino acids. Germline values: CDR1 SGHTA, CDR2 FQGTGA. This CDR3 reads CASSSPANNEQFF. CDR3 coding DNA: TGTGCCAGCAGTTCTCCCGCCAACAATGAGCAGTTCTTC.

Concerning this clonotype itself: At one end the junction does not follow the germline gene, possibly because of a read error. V gene TRBV12-3 or TRBV12-4 combines with J gene TRBJ2-7; D is ambiguous. The CDR3 extends over 11 amino acids. The CDR3 region has the DNA TGTACCAGCAGTTCGTCCTACGAGCAGTACTTC. Encoded protein: CTSSSSYEQYF.

This chain links TRBV5-1 with TRBJ2-1, with D unclear. V dropped 0 bases and J dropped 12 bases, with 10 bases sitting between them. Germline assignment: CDR1 SGHRS and CDR2 YFSETQ. The CDR3 is 12 amino acids. The chain's CDR3 is CASSLGSFGQFF. CDR3 DNA sequence: TGCGCCAGCAGCTTGGGGTCGTTTGGGCAGTTCTTC.

Many counts were recorded for this clonotype. The chain employs TRBV20-1 and TRBJ2-2; 7 bases are shared with TRBD1. CDR1 is DFQATT, CDR2 SNEGSKA, per germline (reference sequence). Unmatched junction bases numbered 12, after V lost 7 bases and J lost 4 bases. The CDR3 is 15 amino acids. The CDR3 nucleotides are TGCAGTGTTAAAGCAGGACAGGTGGCCACCGGGGAGCTGTTTTTT. Its translation is CSVKAGQVATGELFF.

The genes are TRBV5-1 and TRBJ2-7, with 7 bases aligning to TRBD2. Losses at the gene ends were 5 bases for V and 6 bases for J; bases not matched to a gene: 14. Germline CDR1 reads SGHRS; CDR2 reads YFSETQ. This CDR3 contains 15 residues. The CDR3 DNA reads as TGCGCCAGCAGTAAAACCGGGACTACTTCGGGCGAGCAGTACTTC. This codes for CASSKTGTTSGEQYF.

The chain uses TRBV15 and TRBJ2-7; weak D call: TRBD2 (5 bases). The CDR3 is made up of 14 amino acids. The V end lost 4 bases, the J end lost 0 bases, and 10 bases lay between the germline ends. Germline CDR1 and CDR2: LNHNV and YYDKDF (reference sequence). DNA of the CDR3: TGTGCCACCAGCACGTACCGGGACTCCTACGAGCAGTACTTC. Its protein product is CATSTYRDSYEQYF.

This clonotype was seen a handful of times. V gene TRBV19 combines with J gene TRBJ2-3; D remains unclear. This CDR3 spans 11 amino acids. Trimming shortened V by 8 bases and J by 2 bases, and 5 bases separated the two germline ends. Per the germline V gene, CDR1 is LNHDA and CDR2 is SQIVND (reference sequence). The CDR3 here is CASAHTDTQYF. The CDR3, as DNA: TGTGCCAGTGCCCACACAGATACGCAGTATTTT.

This clonotype was seen only a few times. The chain employs TRBV25-1 and TRBJ2-3; 8 bases align to TRBD2. Trimming took 6 bases from V and 6 from J; bases not matched to a gene: 17. There are 17 residues in the CDR3. Germline CDR1 MGHDK, CDR2 SYGVNS. The CDR3 DNA sequence: TGTGCCAGCAGGTGGGGGGGGGCGGGAGGAAACAGGGATACGCAGTATTTT. Encoded protein: CASRWGGAGGNRDTQYF.

A few counts support this clonotype. The CDR3 spells CASSLAAPSTDTQYF. CDR3 in DNA: TGTGCCAGCAGCTTGGCGGCGCCGAGCACAGATACGCAGTATTTT. The chain joins TRBV5-4 to TRBJ2-3; D is unclear. Germline values: CDR1 SGHNT, CDR2 YYREEE (reference sequence). CDR3 length: 15 amino acids. V was clipped by 0 bases and J by 0 bases, with 8 bases between them.

This clonotype was picked up many times. This chain joins TRBV3-1 and TRBJ1-1; a weak D match, TRBD1 (5 bases). Germline assignment: CDR1 LGHDT and CDR2 YNNKEL (reference sequence). V was clipped by 1 base and J by 7 bases, with 13 bases between them. The CDR3 is made up of 14 amino acids. The CDR3 bases are TGTGCCAGCAGCCAAGGGGAGGGGACGAATGAAGCTTTCTTT. This translates into CASSQGEGTNEAFF.

J is TRBJ2-3 and V is TRBV7-2; 12 bases line up with TRBD2. V trimming: 3 bases; J trimming: 0 bases; junction bases outside the gene matches: 4. This CDR3 region has 17 residues. Germline CDR1 and CDR2: SGHTA and FQGNSA. The CDR3 bases are TGTGCCAGCAGCTTGTGGACTAGCGGGGCTAGCACAGATACGCAGTATTTT. Translating it yields CASSLWTSGASTDTQYF.

This clonotype came up a few times. V usage is TRBV20-1 and J usage is TRBJ1-2; D call uncertain. Per germline, CDR1 DFQATT and CDR2 SNEGSKA (reference sequence). Trimming took 3 bases from V and 7 from J, leaving 15 bases between them. The CDR3 length is 13 residues. CDR3 amino acids: CSARPPGFFGYTF. The CDR3 nucleotides are TGCAGTGCTAGGCCCCCTGGGTTCTTTGGCTACACCTTC.

The chain recombines TRBV7-9 with TRBJ2-1; 11 nucleotides line up with TRBD2. This CDR3 is built from 14 residues. CDR1 is SEHNR and CDR2 is FQNEAQ in the germline V gene (reference sequence). The trim removed 6 bases at V and 5 bases at J, leaving 3 bases unmatched. The CDR3 protein is CASRPTSGNNEQFF. In DNA, the CDR3 is TGTGCCAGCAGGCCGACTAGCGGGAACAATGAGCAGTTCTTC.

This sequence joins TRBV10-3 and TRBJ2-1, with D tentatively TRBD1 or TRBD2 (5 bases each). V lost 10 bases to trimming and J lost 8 bases, with 12 bases between them. Germline V CDR1 and CDR2: ENHRY, SYGVKD. The CDR3 sequence is 11 residues long. The CDR3 loop is CATFLGDEQFF. The CDR3 nucleotides read TGTGCCACTTTTTTGGGGGATGAGCAGTTCTTC.

This clonotype was detected only a few times. The chain joins TRBV20-1 to TRBJ1-1; perhaps TRBD1 as D (6 bases). Germline V gene lookup returns CDR1 DFQATT and CDR2 SNEGSKA (reference sequence). The CDR3 runs to 12 residues. V was shortened by 4 bases and J by 7 bases, with 13 bases between the two germline ends. For the CDR3, the DNA is TGCAGTGCTAAAAAACAGGGAATTGAAGCTTTCTTT. Translated, it gives CSAKKQGIEAFF.

Written as DNA, the CDR3 is TGCAGCGTACTGGACCTGTACAAAAACATTCAGTACTTC. As protein: CSVLDLYKNIQYF. The V call is TRBV29-1, the J call TRBJ2-4; no definite D call. Trimming left V 6 bases short and J 3 bases short, with 12 bases between. The CDR3 consists of 13 residues. Germline V CDR1 and CDR2: SQVTM, ANQGSEA.

Concerning this clonotype: Relative to the germline gene, one junction end is altered; a read error may explain this. V is TRBV20-1 and J is TRBJ2-3, with no clear D. The length of the CDR3 is 13 residues. Germline loops: CDR1 DFQATT, CDR2 SNEGSKA (reference sequence). In nucleotides, the CDR3 is TGCAGTTCTAGAGTACCCAGCACAGATACGCAGTATTTT. Its protein is CSSRVPSTDTQYF.